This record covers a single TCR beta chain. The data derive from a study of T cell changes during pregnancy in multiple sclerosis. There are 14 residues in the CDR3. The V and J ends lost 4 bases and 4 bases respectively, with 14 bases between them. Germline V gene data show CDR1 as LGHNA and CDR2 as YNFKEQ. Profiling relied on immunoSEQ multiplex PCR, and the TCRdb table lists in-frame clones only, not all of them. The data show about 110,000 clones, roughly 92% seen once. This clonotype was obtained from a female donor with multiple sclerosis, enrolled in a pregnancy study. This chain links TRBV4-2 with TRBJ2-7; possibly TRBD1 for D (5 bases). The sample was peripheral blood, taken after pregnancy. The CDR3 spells CASSLKVSGYEQYF. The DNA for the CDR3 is TGTGCCAGCAGCCTGAAAGTTTCAGGGTACGAGCAGTACTTC.